Listed here is a single TCR beta chain. Its antigen is unidentified. This specimen comes from a study of T cell responses to AZD1222 COVID-19 vaccine. Overall study results and limits: Repertoire samples came only from after the peak T cell response. Among the donors, most were white British and more were female, and clonal diversity was possibly underestimated. Recipients of two AZD1222 doses showed rising Spike-specific TCR breadth and depth.

Some clones are missing from TCRdb's copy, which holds only in-frame ones; the method was immunoSEQ multiplex PCR. The sample includes around 150,000 clones, about nine tenths of them seen just once. Trimming left V 4 bases short and J 5 bases short, with 11 bases between. CDR3 length equals 13 residues. Germline CDR1 is ENHRY and CDR2 is SYGVKD. This TCR was recovered from an adult in good health. The chain carries TRBV10-3 and TRBJ2-5; D is ambiguous. Sequenced material: peripheral blood, taken on day 0 of AZD1222 vaccination. CDR3 loop: CAISALPWETQYF. In nucleotides, the CDR3 is TGTGCCATCAGTGCCCTCCCGTGGGAGACCCAGTACTTC.